The source of this T cell receptor beta chain is a study of blood T cells in healthy people across ages. Points from the study as a whole: Across samples, TCR beta diversity tracked strongly with naive T cell percentage.

A second PCR of 7 to 11 cycles used a sample-barcoded 5' primer and a J-beta primer mix. Every cDNA was tagged by a template-switch adaptor with 12 random nucleotides. TCRdb itself ran the 5' RACE reads through MiXCR, one entry per CDR3 protein. In the table there are about 640,000 distinct CDR3 sequences, roughly 50% of which are singletons. This clonotype has a handful of counts. Its antigen is unknown. Peripheral blood samples of 9 to 10 milliliters were drawn from each donor. Every sample yielded at least 7 million isolated PBMCs. Germline V gives CDR1 DFQATT, CDR2 SNEGSKA (reference sequence). The CDR3 loop spans 13 amino acids. The V end lost 4 bases, the J end lost 2 bases, and 6 bases lay between the germline ends.

The receptor was derived from a man aged 60 to 69 in good health. Sequences were obtained from blood. The V and J genes are TRBV20-1 and TRBJ1-6; D unresolved. In DNA form, the CDR3 reads TGCAGTGCTATGGGAGCCTATAATTCACCCCTCCACTTT. This encodes CSAMGAYNSPLHF.